Sequencing of this T cell receptor (beta chain) was carried out in a study of T cell responses to AZD1222 COVID-19 vaccine. Study results and caveats: Among the donors, most were white British and more were female, and clonal diversity was possibly underestimated. Spike regions recognized by vaccine-associated CD4 TCRs spanned the protein, led by 160-218 and 743-854. Only six people who got AZD1222 tested seropositive at baseline. Spike-specific TCRs gained breadth and depth after people received two AZD1222 doses.

The CDR3 is 14 amino acids. The germline V gene has CDR1 SGHTA and CDR2 FQGNSA. V was cut by 4 bases and J by 2 bases, with 10 bases left in between. Generated by immunoSEQ multiplex PCR, the TCRdb table keeps only in-frame clones and is missing some. The sample records about 170,000 clones, around 89% being singletons. Worth noting for this clone: Antigen specificity is unknown.

The sequencing here drew on peripheral blood, taken 28 days after the second dose of the MenACWY control vaccine. The gene calls are TRBV7-2 and TRBJ2-3; D is unclear. This TCR came from an adult who received the MenACWY meningococcal vaccine as a control. CDR3 coding DNA: TGTGCCAGCAGCTCCCATTCCTCCACAGATACGCAGTATTTT. This sequence encodes CASSSHSSTDTQYF.